The clone carrying this T cell receptor (beta chain) occurred a few times. Its antigen remains unidentified. V was cut by 7 bases and J by 6 bases, with 15 bases left in between. This CDR3 comprises 14 residues. This sample was included in a study of blood T cells in healthy people across ages. General study results and limits: Roughly linear declines in TCR beta diversity per million T cells occurred with age. Compared with aged donors, long-lived donors showed fewer expanded clones, suggesting selection. CMV status of donors was not determined, possibly confounding expanded clonotype changes.

With a J-beta primer mix and a sample-barcoded 5' primer, a second PCR ran roughly 7 to 11 cycles. Each CDR3 protein gets one entry after TCRdb re-called the 5' RACE reads with MiXCR. Here the sample spans about 1.7 million distinct CDR3 sequences, roughly 28% being singletons. Healthy Caucasian individuals from Russia aged roughly 6 to 100 served as donors. The TCR originated in a woman under 40 in good health. The chain is built from TRBV12-3 or TRBV12-4 and TRBJ2-2, with unresolved D. Sequencing used blood. For the CDR3, the DNA is TGTGCCAGCACTATACGGAACGGACCCGGGGAGCTGTTTTTT. Translated: CASTIRNGPGELFF.